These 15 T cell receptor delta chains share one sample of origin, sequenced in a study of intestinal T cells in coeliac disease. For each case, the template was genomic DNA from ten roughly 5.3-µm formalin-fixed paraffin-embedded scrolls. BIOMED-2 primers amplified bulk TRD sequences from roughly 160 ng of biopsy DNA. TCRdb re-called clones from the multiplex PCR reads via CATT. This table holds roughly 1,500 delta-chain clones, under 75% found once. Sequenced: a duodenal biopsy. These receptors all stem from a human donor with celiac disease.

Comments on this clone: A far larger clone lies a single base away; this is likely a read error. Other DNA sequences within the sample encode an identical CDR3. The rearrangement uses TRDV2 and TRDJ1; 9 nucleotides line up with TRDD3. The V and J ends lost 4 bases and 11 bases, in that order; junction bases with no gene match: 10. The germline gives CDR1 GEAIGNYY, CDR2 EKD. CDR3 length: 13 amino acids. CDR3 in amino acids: CACDRLGDTKLIF. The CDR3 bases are TGTGCCTGTGATAGACTGGGGGACACTAAGCTCATCTTT.

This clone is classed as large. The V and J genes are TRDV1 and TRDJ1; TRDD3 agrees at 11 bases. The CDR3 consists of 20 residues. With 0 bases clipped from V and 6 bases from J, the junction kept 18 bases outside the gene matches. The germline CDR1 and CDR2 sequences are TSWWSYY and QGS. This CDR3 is CALGELRRGSYWGIFNKLIF. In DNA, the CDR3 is TGTGCTCTTGGGGAACTTCGGAGGGGCAGTTACTGGGGGATATTTAATAAACTCATCTTT.

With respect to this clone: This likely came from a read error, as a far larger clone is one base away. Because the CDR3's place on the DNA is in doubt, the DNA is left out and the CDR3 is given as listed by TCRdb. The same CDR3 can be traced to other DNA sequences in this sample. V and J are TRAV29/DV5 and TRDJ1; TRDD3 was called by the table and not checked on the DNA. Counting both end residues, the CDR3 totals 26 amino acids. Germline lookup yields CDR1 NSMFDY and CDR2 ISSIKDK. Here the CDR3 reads CSVLLCSSTQPTSFLSSGAYTDKLIF.

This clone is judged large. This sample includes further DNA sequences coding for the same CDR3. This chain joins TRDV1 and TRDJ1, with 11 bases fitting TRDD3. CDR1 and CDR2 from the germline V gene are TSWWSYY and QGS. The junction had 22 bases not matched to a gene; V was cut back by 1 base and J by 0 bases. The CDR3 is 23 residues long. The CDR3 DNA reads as TGTGCTCTTGGGGAACCCGATGGCGGCCCTCCACTGGGGGATAGGGGGTACACCGATAAACTCATCTTT. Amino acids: CALGEPDGGPPLGDRGYTDKLIF.

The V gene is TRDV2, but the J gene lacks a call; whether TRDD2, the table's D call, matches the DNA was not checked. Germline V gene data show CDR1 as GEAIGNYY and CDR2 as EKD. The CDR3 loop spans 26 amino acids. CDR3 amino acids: CACDSNHQGLPTLILIAHISIKTLFF. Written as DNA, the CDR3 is TGTGCCTGTGACTCAAATCACCAAGGCCTTCCTACCCTCATACTGATAGCACACATCAGTATAAAAACCCTCTTCTTC.

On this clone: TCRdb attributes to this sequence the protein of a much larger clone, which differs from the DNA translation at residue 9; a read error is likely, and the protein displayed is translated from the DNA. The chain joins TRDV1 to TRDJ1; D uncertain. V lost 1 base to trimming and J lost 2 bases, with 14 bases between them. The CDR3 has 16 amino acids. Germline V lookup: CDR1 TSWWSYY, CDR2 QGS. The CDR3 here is CALGEPTPGLTDKLIF. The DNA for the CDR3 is TGTGCTCTTGGGGAACCGACCCCCGGCTTGACCGATAAACTCATCTTT.

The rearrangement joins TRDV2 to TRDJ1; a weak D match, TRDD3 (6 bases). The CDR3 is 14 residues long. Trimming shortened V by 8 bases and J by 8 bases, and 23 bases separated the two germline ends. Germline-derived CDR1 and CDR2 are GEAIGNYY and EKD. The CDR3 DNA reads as TGTGCCTTCCTATTGGGGTTGGGGGCCTCCAAACTCATCTTT. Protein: CAFLLGLGASKLIF.

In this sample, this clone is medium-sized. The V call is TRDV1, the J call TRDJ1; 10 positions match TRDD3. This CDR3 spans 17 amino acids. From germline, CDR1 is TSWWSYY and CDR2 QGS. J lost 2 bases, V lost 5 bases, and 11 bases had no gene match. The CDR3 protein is CALGNLPILGDTDKLIF. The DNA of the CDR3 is TGTGCTCTTGGGAACCTCCCCATACTGGGGGATACCGATAAACTCATCTTT.

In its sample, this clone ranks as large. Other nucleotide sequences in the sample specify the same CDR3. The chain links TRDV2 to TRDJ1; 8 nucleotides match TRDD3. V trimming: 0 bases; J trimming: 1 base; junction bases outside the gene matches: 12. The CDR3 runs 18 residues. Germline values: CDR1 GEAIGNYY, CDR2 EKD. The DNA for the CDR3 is TGTGCCTGTGACACCGAAAGAATCCGTACTGGGGGCACCGATAAACTCATCTTT. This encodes CACDTERIRTGGTDKLIF.

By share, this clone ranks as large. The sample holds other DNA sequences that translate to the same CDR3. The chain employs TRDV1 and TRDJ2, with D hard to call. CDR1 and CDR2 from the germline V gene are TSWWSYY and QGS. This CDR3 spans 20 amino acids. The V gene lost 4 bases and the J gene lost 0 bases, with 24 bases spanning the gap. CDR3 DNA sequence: TGTGCTCTTGGGGGGAATCCCCATCGCCGAATCAAAACTTTGACAGCACAACTCTTCTTT. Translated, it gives CALGGNPHRRIKTLTAQLFF.

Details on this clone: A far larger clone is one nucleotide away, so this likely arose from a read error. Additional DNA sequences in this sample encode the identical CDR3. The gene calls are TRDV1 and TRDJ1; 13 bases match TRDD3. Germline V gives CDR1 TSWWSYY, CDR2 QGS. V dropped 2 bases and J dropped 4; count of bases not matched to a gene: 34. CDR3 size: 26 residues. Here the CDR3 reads CALGESLVVVPKVLGDTRGVVDKLIF. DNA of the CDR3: TGTGCTCTTGGGGAATCTCTGGTGGTTGTGCCCAAAGTACTGGGGGATACGCGGGGGGTCGTCGATAAACTCATCTTT.

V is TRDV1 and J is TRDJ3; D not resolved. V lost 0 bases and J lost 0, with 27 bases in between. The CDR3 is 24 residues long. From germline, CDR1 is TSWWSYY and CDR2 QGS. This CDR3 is CALGELEVLVFGTPSSWDTRQMFF. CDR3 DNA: TGTGCTCTTGGGGAACTAGAGGTCTTGGTGTTCGGGACTCCCTCCTCCTGGGACACCCGACAGATGTTTTTC.

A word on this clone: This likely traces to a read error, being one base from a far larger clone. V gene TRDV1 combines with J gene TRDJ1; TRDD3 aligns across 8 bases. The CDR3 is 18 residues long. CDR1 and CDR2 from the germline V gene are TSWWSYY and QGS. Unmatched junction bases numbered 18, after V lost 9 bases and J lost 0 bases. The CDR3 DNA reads TGTGCTCTCCCCAGGGAGGGATACGAGTCCCAGAACACCGATAAACTCATCTTT. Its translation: CALPREGYESQNTDKLIF.

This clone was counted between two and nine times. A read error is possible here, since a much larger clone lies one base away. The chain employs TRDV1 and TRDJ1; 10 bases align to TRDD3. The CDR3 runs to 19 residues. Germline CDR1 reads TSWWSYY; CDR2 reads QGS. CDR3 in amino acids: CALEERWGDTGGYTDKLIF. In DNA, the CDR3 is TGTGCTCTTGAGGAAAGGTGGGGGGATACGGGTGGGTACACCGATAAACTCATCTTT.

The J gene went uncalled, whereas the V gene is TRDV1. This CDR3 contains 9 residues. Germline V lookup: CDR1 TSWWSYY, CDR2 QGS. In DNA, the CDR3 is TGTGCTCTTGGGGCCGAGGCCTTCTTC. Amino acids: CALGAEAFF.